This T cell receptor beta chain appears in the sequencing data of a study of blood T cell repertoires in COVID-19. About the study: Sites across the United States, Italy and Spain contributed samples from acute and convalescent COVID-19.

Authors' methods: Scientists estimated how many nucleated cells there were by amplifying reference gene primers. Data came from immunoSEQ multiplex PCR; TCRdb stores just in-frame clones and leaves some out. That table furnishes V, J and clone size, whereas the DNA furnished D and trimming. The sample includes 50,000 or so clones, around nine tenths seen only once; the top ten take about 26%. This clonotype originated in a human donor in a cohort sampled during active COVID-19. The sample comprised peripheral blood.

The CDR3 coding sequence is TGTGCCAGCAGTTACTCGGGGCAGGGGCCTGGCTACACCTTC. Translated, it gives CASSYSGQGPGYTF. This chain joins TRBV6-5 and TRBJ1-2; a possible D gene is TRBD1 (6 bases). The CDR3 totals 14 residues. Germline V lookup: CDR1 MNHEY, CDR2 SVGAGI. Trimming took off 0 bases at V and 7 bases at J, with 12 bases between the two ends.